One and the same sample provided the 28 T cell receptor beta chains below, sequenced in a study of shared clonotypes between healthy human individuals. TCRdb's copy holds only in-frame clones and misses some; the assay was immunoSEQ multiplex PCR. The repertoire consists of about half a million clones, with less than 80% occurring once and the leading ten covering 10% to 15%. The material sequenced was PBMCs. The receptors come from a woman aged 40 to 50 in good health. Some clones in this sample may be carry-over from other donors' samples.

The CDR3 loop reads CASSLFPPDSINRATNEKLFF. CDR3 bases: TGTGCCAGCAGTTTATTCCCTCCCGACAGCATCAACAGAGCAACTAATGAAAAACTGTTTTTT. The chain joins TRBV28 to TRBJ1-4, with D perhaps TRBD1 (5 bases). The CDR3 length is 21 residues. Germline CDR1 MDHEN, CDR2 SYDVKM. Trimming took 1 base from V and 0 from J, leaving 24 bases between them. Variable domain in full (rest from reference TRBV28 and TRBJ1-4): DVKVTQSSRYLVKRTGEKVFLECVQDMDHENMFWYRQDPGLGLRLIYFSYDVKMKEKGDIPEGYSVSREKKERFSLILESASTNQTSMYLCASSLFPPDSINRATNEKLFFGSGTQLSVL.

This clone came up once. The rearrangement links TRBV5-6 to TRBJ2-2; 7 bases line up with TRBD1. Germline CDR1 and CDR2: SGHDT and YYEEEE. CDR3 length: 15 residues. The V segment lost 4 bases and the J segment 4 bases; nucleotides outside the gene matches: 7. For the CDR3, the DNA is TGTGCCAGCAGCCCACAGGGGCGGATCACCGGGGAGCTGTTTTTT. Translated: CASSPQGRITGELFF.

Only a few counts were recorded for this clone. CDR3: CASSARLSQDTQYF. The CDR3, as DNA: TGTGCCAGCAGCGCCCGACTCTCCCAGGATACGCAGTATTTT. This chain joins TRBV11-2 and TRBJ2-3; D is ambiguous. With 5 bases removed from V and 6 bases from J, the gap between germline ends came to 15 bases. In germline, CDR1 is SGHAT, CDR2 FQNNGV. This CDR3 has 14 residues.

Turning to this clone: The sample contains more than one DNA sequence encoding this CDR3. The DNA for the CDR3 is TGTGCCAGCAGTTGGGGGGGAGGAACTGAAGCTTTCTTT. This gives the protein CASSWGGGTEAFF. This chain uses TRBV28 with TRBJ1-1; D is perhaps TRBD1 (5 bases). V was trimmed by 4 bases and J by 5 bases, leaving 11 bases between them. This CDR3 is built from 13 residues. The germline CDR1 and CDR2 sequences are MDHEN and SYDVKM.

The chain couples TRBV29-1 to TRBJ2-1, with TRBD2 matching 11 bases. V lost 6 bases, J lost 7 bases, and 14 bases stayed unmatched. The germline V gene has CDR1 SQVTM and CDR2 ANQGSEA. The CDR3 sequence is 16 residues long. CDR3 sequence: CSVNGLAGARQNEQFF. The CDR3 coding sequence is TGCAGCGTCAACGGACTAGCGGGCGCCCGACAGAATGAGCAGTTCTTC.

The chain is built from TRBV6-1 and TRBJ2-2; TRBD1 matches 9 bases. The V segment lost 4 bases and the J segment 7 bases; nucleotides outside the gene matches: 7. The CDR3 sequence is 15 residues long. The V gene's germline CDR1 is MNHNS and CDR2 SASEGT. The CDR3 region is CASSGGQGGIGELFF. DNA of the CDR3: TGTGCCAGCAGTGGGGGACAGGGAGGGATCGGGGAGCTGTTTTTT.

This rearrangement joins TRBV27 to TRBJ1-2; the D gene is possibly TRBD1 (5 bases). V lost 2 bases and J lost 4, with 8 bases in between. Germline CDR1 reads MNHEY; CDR2 reads SMNVEV (reference sequence). The CDR3 extends over 13 amino acids. The CDR3 protein is CASSLPTGYGYTF. CDR3 coding DNA: TGTGCCAGCAGTTTACCTACAGGCTATGGCTACACCTTC.

The V gene is TRBV19, the J gene TRBJ2-1; 14 bases map to TRBD2. The CDR3 length is 15 residues. The germline V gene has CDR1 LNHDA and CDR2 SQIVND (reference sequence). The junction had 7 bases not matched to a gene; V was cut back by 8 bases and J by 7 bases. CDR3 coding DNA: TGTGCCAGTCGGCAAGGGACTAGCGGGAGTAATGAGCAGTTCTTC. Its translation: CASRQGTSGSNEQFF.

V and J are TRBV15 and TRBJ2-6; D is uncertain. Germline CDR1 and CDR2: LNHNV and YYDKDF (reference sequence). CDR3 size: 15 residues. Trimming removed 1 base at V and 2 bases at J, with 6 bases between. The CDR3 DNA reads as TGTGCCACCAGCAGAGCGGCAGCTGGGGCCAACGTCCTGACTTTC. Its protein product is CATSRAAAGANVLTF.

V is TRBV5-1 and J is TRBJ1-1, with 9 bases that match TRBD1. Germline V gene data show CDR1 as SGHRS and CDR2 as YFSETQ. The CDR3 is made up of 16 amino acids. J gave up 7 bases and V 1 base, and 11 bases lay outside the gene matches. In DNA, the CDR3 is TGCGCCAGCAGCTTGAGTAGGGTGGGACAGGGTGGTGAAGCTTTCTTT. This gives the protein CASSLSRVGQGGEAFF.

The rearrangement joins TRBV27 to TRBJ2-1; TRBD2 agrees at 7 bases. Trimming at V came to 2 bases and at J to 5 bases, leaving 9 bases not matched to a gene. This CDR3 spans 16 amino acids. Per the germline V gene, CDR1 is MNHEY and CDR2 is SMNVEV (reference sequence). CDR3 residues: CASSLGGGRWDNEQFF. The CDR3, as DNA: TGTGCCAGCAGTTTAGGCGGCGGGAGATGGGACAATGAGCAGTTCTTC.

The chain uses TRBV28 and TRBJ1-1; maybe TRBD1 (5 bases). Trimming took off 5 bases at V and 5 bases at J, with 18 bases between the two ends. Germline CDR1 and CDR2: MDHEN and SYDVKM. The CDR3 is 15 residues long. This CDR3 reads CASSIQGSIGTEAFF. CDR3 DNA: TGTGCCAGCAGTATTCAGGGCAGTATAGGGACTGAAGCTTTCTTT.

The chain combines TRBV28 with TRBJ2-3, with 8 nucleotides matching TRBD1. The germline V gene has CDR1 MDHEN and CDR2 SYDVKM. Trimming took 7 bases from V and 5 from J; bases not matched to a gene: 8. This CDR3 is 14 amino acids long. The CDR3 coding sequence is TGTGCCAGCACGGAGGACAGGGAAGGAGATACGCAGTATTTT. Residues: CASTEDREGDTQYF.

The V and J genes are TRBV28 and TRBJ1-1; TRBD1 might be the D (6 bases). Germline V gene sequence: CDR1 MDHEN, CDR2 SYDVKM. The CDR3 is 13 residues long. Trimming removed 4 bases at V and 8 bases at J, with 14 bases between. In DNA form, the CDR3 reads TGTGCCAGCAGTTCCCGGGACACCCAGGAAGCTTTCTTT. Its translation is CASSSRDTQEAFF.

For this clone: One end of the junction varies from germline; a read error may be responsible. Other nucleotide sequences from this sample produce the same CDR3. The genes are TRBV5-6 and TRBJ1-1; D is possibly TRBD1 (5 bases). Germline assignment: CDR1 SGHDT and CDR2 YYEEEE. The CDR3 is 15 amino acids. The CDR3 bases are TGTGCCAGTAGCTTGGGGCTAACGGGGTACACTGAAGCTTTCTTT. Translated: CASSLGLTGYTEAFF.

The V and J genes are TRBV11-2 and TRBJ2-5; D unclear. CDR3 length: 14 residues. V dropped 0 bases and J dropped 7 bases, with 12 bases sitting between them. CDR1 and CDR2 from the germline V gene are SGHAT and FQNNGV. The chain's CDR3 is CASSLEGGPGTQYF. For the CDR3, the DNA is TGTGCCAGCAGCTTAGAGGGTGGACCGGGGACCCAGTACTTC.

The chain has TRBV29-1 and TRBJ2-7; TRBD1 aligns across 9 bases. The CDR3 has 12 amino acids. The V segment lost 6 bases and the J segment 5 bases; nucleotides outside the gene matches: 5. CDR1 and CDR2 (germline): SQVTM, ANQGSEA. The CDR3 loop is CSVEGQGDEQYF. As DNA, the CDR3 is TGCAGCGTGGAGGGACAGGGTGACGAGCAGTACTTC.

This chain uses TRBV7-2 with TRBJ2-1; tentatively, D is TRBD2 (5 bases). The length of the CDR3 is 18 residues. Per germline, CDR1 SGHTA and CDR2 FQGNSA. V gave up 1 base and J gave up 0 bases, with 16 bases separating them. CDR3 bases: TGTGCCAGCAGCTTAGGGTCGGGCGTTGGGAGCTCCTACAATGAGCAGTTCTTC. Protein: CASSLGSGVGSSYNEQFF.

This clone turned up a few times. The rearrangement links TRBV2 to TRBJ2-2, with TRBD2 matching 7 bases. V lost 8 bases, J lost 1 base, and 4 bases stayed unmatched. The V gene's germline CDR1 is SNHLY and CDR2 FYNNEI. The CDR3 is 14 amino acids. The CDR3 nucleotides read TGTGCCAGCTGTCTAGCGGTGAACACCGGGGAGCTGTTTTTT. Translating gives CASCLAVNTGELFF.

The rearrangement links TRBV27 to TRBJ2-2; 7 nucleotides align to TRBD2. V trimming: 5 bases; J trimming: 3 bases; junction bases outside the gene matches: 15. The CDR3 runs 18 residues. Per the germline V gene, CDR1 is MNHEY and CDR2 is SMNVEV (reference sequence). The CDR3 protein is CASSRMTPGGGYTGELFF. The CDR3 nucleotides are TGTGCCAGCAGTCGGATGACGCCGGGGGGAGGTTACACCGGGGAGCTGTTTTTT.

The chain uses TRBV6-1 and TRBJ1-3; 8 bases line up with TRBD1. The CDR3 is made up of 15 amino acids. Germline-derived CDR1 and CDR2 are MNHNS and SASEGT. The V segment lost 5 bases and the J segment 7 bases; nucleotides outside the gene matches: 10. This chain's CDR3 is CASSSGGRQGNTIYF. The CDR3 coding sequence is TGTGCCAGCAGTTCCGGGGGGAGACAGGGGAACACCATATATTTT.

This chain uses TRBV7-6 with TRBJ1-5; D unresolved. Per the germline V gene, CDR1 is SGHVS and CDR2 is FNYEAQ. The CDR3 extends over 13 amino acids. V was trimmed by 2 bases and J by 3 bases, leaving 5 bases between them. CDR3 in amino acids: CASSLRDNQPQHF. The CDR3 bases are TGTGCCAGCAGCTTACGGGACAATCAGCCCCAGCATTTT.

CDR3 sequence reads: CASSLRQGRSQQYF. In DNA, the CDR3 is TGTGCCAGCAGCTTGCGACAGGGGAGAAGTCAGCAGTACTTC. This chain connects TRBV5-8 to TRBJ2-7; 8 nucleotides agree with TRBD1. CDR3 length: 14 residues. The ends lost 1 base at V and 8 bases at J; junction bases unmatched: 8. The germline V gene encodes CDR1 SGHTS and CDR2 YDEGEE. Full variable domain (remainder filled in from reference TRBV5-8 and TRBJ2-7): EAGVTQSPTHLIKTRGQQATLRCSPISGHTSVYWYQQALGLGLQFLLWYDEGEERNRGNFPPRFSGRQFPNYSSELNVNALELEDSALYLCASSLRQGRSQQYFGPGTRLTVT.

The genes are TRBV5-5 and TRBJ2-1; 8 bases are shared with TRBD2. V trimming: 4 bases; J trimming: 4 bases; junction bases outside the gene matches: 10. Germline CDR1 and CDR2: SGHKS and YYEKEE (reference sequence). The CDR3 length is 16 residues. The CDR3 DNA sequence: TGTGCCAGCAGCCCATTAGCGGGAAGTGGGTACAATGAGCAGTTCTTC. It translates to CASSPLAGSGYNEQFF.

The chain has TRBV27 and TRBJ2-1; 10 nucleotides match TRBD2. After removal of 1 base from V and 2 bases from J, the junction contained 2 bases not matched to a gene. This CDR3 region has 16 residues. Germline CDR1 is MNHEY and CDR2 is SMNVEV (reference sequence). CDR3 sequence: CASSLFSGRTYNEQFF. CDR3 in DNA: TGTGCCAGCAGTTTATTTAGCGGGAGGACCTACAATGAGCAGTTCTTC.

The chain joins TRBV28 to TRBJ2-2; perhaps D is TRBD1 or TRBD2 (5 bases each). CDR3 length: 13 amino acids. The ends were cut back, 7 bases at V and 7 bases at J, with 13 bases in the middle. CDR1 is MDHEN and CDR2 is SYDVKM in the germline V gene. The chain's CDR3 is CASTDLGDGELFF. The CDR3 nucleotides read TGTGCCAGCACGGACTTAGGGGACGGGGAGCTGTTTTTT. Full variable domain (remainder filled in from reference TRBV28 and TRBJ2-2): DVKVTQSSRYLVKRTGEKVFLECVQDMDHENMFWYRQDPGLGLRLIYFSYDVKMKEKGDIPEGYSVSREKKERFSLILESASTNQTSMYLCASTDLGDGELFFGEGSRLTVL.

The chain couples TRBV10-3 to TRBJ2-7; 7 nucleotides match TRBD2. Trimming removed 6 bases from V and 3 bases from J; junction bases left unmatched: 14. Per germline, CDR1 ENHRY and CDR2 SYGVKD. This CDR3 has 16 amino acids. In DNA, the CDR3 is TGTGCCATCAGCGATCCTCTGCGGGGGAGAGACTACGAGCAGTACTTC. Translating it yields CAISDPLRGRDYEQYF.

The rearrangement uses TRBV30 and TRBJ2-3; D remains unclear. Germline V gene data show CDR1 as GTSNPN and CDR2 as SVGIG (reference sequence). CDR3 length equals 15 residues. V was clipped by 2 bases and J by 11 bases, with 23 bases between them. The CDR3 spells CAWSQSLGQASRQYF. In nucleotides, the CDR3 is TGTGCCTGGAGTCAAAGTCTGGGCCAAGCCTCCCGGCAGTATTTT.